This T cell receptor beta chain was retrieved from a study of cytomegalovirus exposure and HLA in healthy donors. Primers included in the PCR were 60 Vbeta and 13 Jbeta primers. TCRdb's copy holds only in-frame clones and misses some; the assay was immunoSEQ multiplex PCR. The sample shows about 130,000 clones, 76% of them seen only once. Germline V gene sequence: CDR1 MNHEY, CDR2 SVGAGI. V was clipped by 0 bases and J by 3 bases, with 7 bases between them. The CDR3 extends over 14 amino acids. Input material: PBMCs. V and J are TRBV6-5 and TRBJ2-3, with D hard to call. This sequence was found in a man in his forties in good health and CMV-seronegative. The CDR3 reads CASSYSEETDTQYF. In DNA form, the CDR3 reads TGTGCCAGCAGTTACTCTGAGGAAACAGATACGCAGTATTTT.